The rows below give T cell receptor beta chains drawn from one sample of a study of cytomegalovirus exposure and HLA in healthy donors. This table comes from immunoSEQ multiplex PCR, and its TCRdb copy is limited to in-frame clones, with some not included. The sample lists 100,000 or so clones, approximately 80% seen once, with less than 3.5% in the top ten. Sequenced input: PBMCs. These receptors were obtained from a female donor in good health and CMV-seronegative. CDR3s include the opening cysteine and the closing phenylalanine or tryptophan. The D gene is left open where the match is weak. Part of the rows lack a size; the others show once, few, many or a class for expanded clones.

j_call: TRBJ2-5
clone_size: once
v_call: TRBV7-2
d_call: TRBD2
cdr3_nt: TGTGCCAGCAGCCGGGAGGGAGGGACCCAGTACTTC
cdr3_aa: CASSREGGTQYF

j_call: TRBJ2-1
clone_size: -
v_call: TRBV11-2
d_call: -
cdr3_nt: TGTGCCAGCAGCCTCGTGGTAGGAGGGGTTGGTGAGCAGTTCTTC
cdr3_aa: CASSLVVGGVGEQFF

j_call: TRBJ2-3
clone_size: -
v_call: TRBV6-6
d_call: TRBD1
cdr3_nt: TGTGCCATCAGTACCGGACAGGGAGAAACAGATACGCAGTATTTT
cdr3_aa: CAISTGQGETDTQYF

j_call: TRBJ1-5
clone_size: -
v_call: TRBV27
d_call: -
cdr3_nt: TGTGCCAGCAGTTTACAGGGGTCGCGCAATCAGCCCCAGCATTTT
cdr3_aa: CASSLQGSRNQPQHF

j_call: TRBJ2-3
clone_size: -
v_call: TRBV10-3
d_call: -
cdr3_nt: TGTGCCATCAGTGCCGCGGGTTTCACAGATACGCAGTATTTT
cdr3_aa: CAISAAGFTDTQYF

j_call: TRBJ1-3
clone_size: -
v_call: TRBV5-5
d_call: -
cdr3_nt: TGTGCCAGCAGCTTGCGCCAGGGGTTAGGAAACACCATATATTTT
cdr3_aa: CASSLRQGLGNTIYF

j_call: TRBJ1-4
clone_size: -
v_call: TRBV7-9
d_call: TRBD1
cdr3_nt: TGTGCCAGCAGCTTACCGTTAGGACAGGCAGTTGAAAAACTGTTTTTT
cdr3_aa: CASSLPLGQAVEKLFF

j_call: TRBJ1-6
clone_size: -
v_call: TRBV7-2
d_call: TRBD1
cdr3_nt: TGTGCCAGCAGTCGCGGGACAGGGAACTCCTATAATTCACCCCTCCACTTT
cdr3_aa: CASSRGTGNSYNSPLHF

j_call: TRBJ1-1
clone_size: -
v_call: TRBV5-4
d_call: TRBD1
cdr3_nt: TGTGCCAGCAGCGGGACAGGAGGTAACACTGAAGCTTTCTTT
cdr3_aa: CASSGTGGNTEAFF

j_call: TRBJ1-1
clone_size: -
v_call: TRBV9
d_call: -
cdr3_nt: TGTGCCAGCACCCGGGGCACTGAAGCTTTCTTT
cdr3_aa: CASTRGTEAFF

j_call: TRBJ2-3
clone_size: -
v_call: TRBV5-8
d_call: -
cdr3_nt: TGTGCCAGCAGCTTGGAGCCATCTAGCACAGATACGCAGTATTTT
cdr3_aa: CASSLEPSSTDTQYF

j_call: TRBJ1-6
clone_size: -
v_call: TRBV19
d_call: -
cdr3_nt: TGTGCCAGTAGTACGGGACAAACTAATTCACCCCTCCACTTT
cdr3_aa: CASSTGQTNSPLHF

j_call: TRBJ2-1
clone_size: -
v_call: TRBV5-4
d_call: -
cdr3_nt: TGTGCCAGCAGCTGGGATCTAGCAGGTGAGCAGTTCTTC
cdr3_aa: CASSWDLAGEQFF

j_call: TRBJ2-5
clone_size: -
v_call: TRBV18
d_call: TRBD2
cdr3_nt: TGTGCCAGCTCACCAATAGCGGGGCCCCAAGAGACCCAGTACTTC
cdr3_aa: CASSPIAGPQETQYF

j_call: TRBJ1-2
clone_size: -
v_call: TRBV4-3
d_call: -
cdr3_nt: TGCGCCAGCAGCCAAGACCATAACTATGGCTACACCTTC
cdr3_aa: CASSQDHNYGYTF

j_call: TRBJ1-4
clone_size: few
v_call: TRBV30
d_call: -
cdr3_nt: TGTGCCTGGAGTGTCCAGCAGGGGGAAAAACTGTTTTTT
cdr3_aa: CAWSVQQGEKLFF

j_call: TRBJ1-2
clone_size: -
v_call: TRBV5-5
d_call: -
cdr3_nt: TGTGCCAGCAGCCCGCTCGGGGAGCTCTATGGCTACACCTTC
cdr3_aa: CASSPLGELYGYTF

j_call: TRBJ2-5
clone_size: -
v_call: TRBV13
d_call: TRBD2
cdr3_nt: TGTGCCAGCAGCTCCCGACTAGCGGGGCATCAAGAGACCCAGTACTTC
cdr3_aa: CASSSRLAGHQETQYF

j_call: TRBJ2-1
clone_size: -
v_call: TRBV29-1
d_call: TRBD2
cdr3_nt: TGCAGCGTTGGTAGGCTAGCGGGGGCCAGCTCCTACAATGAGCAGTTCTTC
cdr3_aa: CSVGRLAGASSYNEQFF

j_call: TRBJ2-3
clone_size: -
v_call: TRBV19
d_call: TRBD1
cdr3_nt: TGTGCCAGTAGTCCCGGGACAGGGCTAACAGATACGCAGTATTTT
cdr3_aa: CASSPGTGLTDTQYF